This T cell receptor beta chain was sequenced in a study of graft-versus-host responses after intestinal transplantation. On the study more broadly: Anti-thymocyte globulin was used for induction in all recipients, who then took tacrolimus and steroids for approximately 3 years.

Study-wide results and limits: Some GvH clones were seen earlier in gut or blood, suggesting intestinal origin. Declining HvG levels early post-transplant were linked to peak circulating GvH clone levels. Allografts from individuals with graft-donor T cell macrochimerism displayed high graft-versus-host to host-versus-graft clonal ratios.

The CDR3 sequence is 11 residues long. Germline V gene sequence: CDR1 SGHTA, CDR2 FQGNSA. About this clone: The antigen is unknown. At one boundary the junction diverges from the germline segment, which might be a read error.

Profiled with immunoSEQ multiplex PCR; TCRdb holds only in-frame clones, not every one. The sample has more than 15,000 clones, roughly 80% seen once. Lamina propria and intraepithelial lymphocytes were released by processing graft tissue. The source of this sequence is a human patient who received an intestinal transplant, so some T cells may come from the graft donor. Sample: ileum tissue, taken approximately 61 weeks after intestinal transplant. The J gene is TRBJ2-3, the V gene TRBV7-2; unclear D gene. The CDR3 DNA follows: TGTGCCAGCAGCTTAGCAGGGTTTCGGCATTTT. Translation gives CASSLAGFRHF.